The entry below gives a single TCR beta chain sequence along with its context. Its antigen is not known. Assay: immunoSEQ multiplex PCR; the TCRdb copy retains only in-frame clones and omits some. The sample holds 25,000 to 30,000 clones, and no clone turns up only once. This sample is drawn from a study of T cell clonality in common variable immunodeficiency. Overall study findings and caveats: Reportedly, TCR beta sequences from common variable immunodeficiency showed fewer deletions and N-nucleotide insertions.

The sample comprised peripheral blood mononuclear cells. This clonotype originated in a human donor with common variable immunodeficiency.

This chain's CDR3 is CASSAGGGYEQYF. Incomplete CDR3 DNA: TGTGCCAGCAGTGCGGGGGGGGGCTACGAG. The chain joins TRBV2 to TRBJ2-7; TRBD2 agrees at 8 bases. The CDR3 goes on 3 residues after the read ends, and that part is filled in from the germline J gene. After removal of 4 bases from V and 3 bases from J, the junction contained 2 bases not matched to a gene. Germline CDR1 reads SNHLY; CDR2 reads FYNNEI. This CDR3 has 13 residues. Variable domain in full (rest from reference TRBV2 and TRBJ2-7): EPEVTQTPSHQVTQMGQEVILRCVPISNHLYFYWYRQILGQKVEFLVSFYNNEISEKSEIFDDQFSVERPDGSNFTLKIRSTKLEDSAMYFCASSAGGGYEQYFGPGTRLTVT.